The 3 T cell receptor beta chains in this list originate from one sample, sequenced in a study of siplizumab effects on memory and regulatory T cells (dated 2019 in TCRdb). To prepare the library, the immunoSEQ multiplex PCR assay was applied. TCRdb retrieved this table from immuneACCESS and kept in-frame rearrangements only. Not all clones are present; in checked studies, unresolved V genes account for under half, and no reason is known for the remainder. The sample table records about 100,000 clones; less than 95% of these occur just once. Clones ranked in the top ten supply less than 1.5% of the sample. Sequenced input: non-Treg CD4+ T cells sorted from blood. Taken with the paper, the label for cell subset or site translates to: FACS-sorted unstimulated CD4+ non-regulatory T cells. These receptors all come from a human donor in good health.

V usage is TRBV5-6 and J usage is TRBJ1-1; D is perhaps TRBD1 (5 bases). The CDR3 extends over 13 amino acids. V shed 1 base and J shed 3 bases, with 7 bases lying between them. Germline CDR1 reads SGHDT; CDR2 reads YYEEEE. The DNA for the CDR3 is TGTGCCAGCAGCTTGTCGGGGGACACTGAAGCTTTCTTT. This sequence encodes CASSLSGDTEAFF.

The sample holds a few counts of this clone. The V and J genes are TRBV5-1 and TRBJ2-3; D uncertain. Germline CDR1 SGHRS, CDR2 YFSETQ. The CDR3 loop spans 13 amino acids. Trimming took off 7 bases at V and 9 bases at J, with 18 bases between the two ends. The CDR3 spells CASGLLGGETQYF. The CDR3 bases are TGCGCCAGCGGGCTTCTCGGTGGCGAAACGCAGTATTTT. Complete variable domain (other parts from reference TRBV5-1 and TRBJ2-3): KAGVTQTPRYLIKTRGQQVTLSCSPISGHRSVSWYQQTPGQGLQFLFEYFSETQRNKGNFPGRFSGRQFSNSRSEMNVSTLELGDSALYLCASGLLGGETQYFGPGTRLTVL.

As regards this clone: One end of the junction does not line up with germline, which may come from a read error. Different DNA sequences within this sample yield the same CDR3. This chain connects TRBV6-6 to TRBJ2-5, with D perhaps TRBD2 (5 bases). Germline CDR1 is MNHNY and CDR2 is SVGAGI (reference sequence). This CDR3 region has 14 residues. The CDR3 here is CASSLRRRQETQYF. CDR3 DNA: TGTGCTAGCAGTTTACGGAGGAGGCAAGAGACCCAGTACTTC.